The TCR beta chain described here comes from a study of T cell repertoires in aging, cancer and after chemotherapy. Study at large: Donors were grouped into six age bands spanning 30 or younger through 70 or older. Repeat sampling of healthy donors over several months to years showed clear clonal overlap. General study points: Median generation probability rose over the chemotherapy interval in each cancer cohort, suggesting rebound thymic output. Loss of evenness, beyond lost richness, contributed to age-related TCR diversity decline in cancer patients.

Amplification of TCR beta used genomic DNA extracted from peripheral blood. Rearranged V-D-J TRB sequences were amplified with a mixed TRB-A/B primer pool. TCRdb independently ran MiXCR on the multiplex PCR reads; one entry per CDR3 protein. The sample carries around 12,000 distinct CDR3 sequences, approximately 34% recorded once. The sample holds a few counts of this clonotype. The antigen is undetermined. CDR1 and CDR2 from the germline V gene are MNHEY and SMNVEV (reference sequence). V shed 6 bases and J 12 bases; nucleotides not matched to a gene: 9. The CDR3 loop spans 13 amino acids. Sequencing used blood. The J gene is TRBJ2-1, the V gene TRBV27, with 9 bases aligning to TRBD2. This TCR was sampled from a human donor in good health. The donor label of this sample is uncertain. CDR3 amino acids: CASRVSGSQGQFF. CDR3 DNA sequence: TGTGCCAGCAGGGTTAGCGGGAGTCAGGGGCAGTTCTTC.